This entry describes one T cell receptor beta chain. Antigen unknown. This sample is part of a study of PD-1 blockade in classical Hodgkin lymphoma. Findings and caveats of the study: Nivolumab initiation under 1 year post-ASCT meant exclusion.

This CDR3 region has 14 residues. V lost 0 bases to trimming and J lost 8 bases; unmatched junction nucleotides: 4. The time point is: cycle 4 day 1 (C4D1), after around six weeks of nivolumab. Every patient relapsed after autologous stem cell transplantation, and brentuximab vedotin exposure varied. Purification of CD4+ T cells from thawed PBMCs was performed via magnetic negative selection. Some clones are missing from TCRdb's copy, which holds only in-frame ones; the method was immunoSEQ multiplex PCR. The top ten hold 0.95% to 1.5% of the sample, which has about 22,000 clones, 70% to 80% seen once.

This receptor was taken from a human donor with classical Hodgkin lymphoma. The specimen comprised CD4+ T cells from blood, sampled before the fourth cycle of nivolumab. The gene calls are TRBV23-1 and TRBJ1-5, with 7 bases identical to TRBD1. TRBV23-1 has ORF status, its function being uncertain. CDR3 sequence reads: CASSQSTGSEPQHF. The CDR3 nucleotides read TGCGCCAGCAGTCAATCGACAGGGAGCGAGCCCCAGCATTTT.